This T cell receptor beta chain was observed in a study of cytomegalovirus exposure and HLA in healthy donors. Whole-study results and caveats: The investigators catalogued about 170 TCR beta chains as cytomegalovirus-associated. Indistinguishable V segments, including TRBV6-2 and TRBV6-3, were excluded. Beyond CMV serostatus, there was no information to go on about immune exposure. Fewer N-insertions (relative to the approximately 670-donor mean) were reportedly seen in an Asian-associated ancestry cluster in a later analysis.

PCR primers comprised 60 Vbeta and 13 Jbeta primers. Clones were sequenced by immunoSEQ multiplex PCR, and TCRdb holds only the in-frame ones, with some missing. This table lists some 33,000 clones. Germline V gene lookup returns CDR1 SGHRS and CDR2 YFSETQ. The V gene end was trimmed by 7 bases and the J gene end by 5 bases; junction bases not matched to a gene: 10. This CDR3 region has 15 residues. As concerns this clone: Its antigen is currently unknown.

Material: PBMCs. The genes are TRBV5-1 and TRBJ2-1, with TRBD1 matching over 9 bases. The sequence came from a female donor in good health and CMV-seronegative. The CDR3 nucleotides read TGCGCCAGCCGCCTCGGCGGGACAGGGAACAATGAGCAGTTCTTC. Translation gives CASRLGGTGNNEQFF.